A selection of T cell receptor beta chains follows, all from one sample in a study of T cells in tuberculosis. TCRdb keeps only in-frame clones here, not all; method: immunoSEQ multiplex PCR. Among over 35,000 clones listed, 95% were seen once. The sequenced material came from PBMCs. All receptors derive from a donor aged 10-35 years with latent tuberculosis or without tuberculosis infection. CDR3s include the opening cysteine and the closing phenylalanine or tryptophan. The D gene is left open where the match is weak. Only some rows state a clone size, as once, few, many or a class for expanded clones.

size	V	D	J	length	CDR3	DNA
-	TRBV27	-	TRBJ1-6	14	CASSLAGMGSPLHF	TGTGCCAGCAGTTTGGCAGGGATGGGTTCACCCCTCCACTTT
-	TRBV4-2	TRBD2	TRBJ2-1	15	CASSLRTSGDNEQFF	TGTGCCAGCAGCCTTCGGACTAGCGGCGACAATGAGCAGTTCTTC
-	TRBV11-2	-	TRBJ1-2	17	CASSSARGSWRDYGYTF	TGTGCCAGCAGCTCAGCTCGGGGATCCTGGCGGGACTATGGCTACACCTTC
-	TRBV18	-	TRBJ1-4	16	CASSPFFGATNEKLFF	TGTGCCAGCTCACCATTTTTCGGGGCAACTAATGAAAAACTGTTTTTT
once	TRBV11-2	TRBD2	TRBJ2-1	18	CASSFLAGGLSSNNEQFF	TGTGCCAGCAGCTTTTTAGCGGGGGGGCTCTCCTCCAACAATGAGCAGTTCTTC
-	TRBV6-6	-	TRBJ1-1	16	CASSYSIGQGWTEAFF	TGTGCCAGCAGTTACTCGATAGGGCAGGGGTGGACTGAAGCTTTCTTT
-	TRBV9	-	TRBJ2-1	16	CASSVAGVGHYNEQFF	TGTGCCAGCAGCGTAGCGGGGGTGGGCCACTACAATGAGCAGTTCTTC
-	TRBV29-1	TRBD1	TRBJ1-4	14	CSVELGQGREKLFF	TGCAGCGTTGAACTTGGACAGGGCCGAGAAAAACTGTTTTTT
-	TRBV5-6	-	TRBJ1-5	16	CASSPWEGTSNQPQHF	TGTGCCAGCAGCCCCTGGGAGGGGACAAGCAATCAGCCCCAGCATTTT
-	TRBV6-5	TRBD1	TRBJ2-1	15	CASKRQGAAYNEQFF	TGTGCCAGCAAGAGACAGGGGGCCGCCTACAATGAGCAGTTCTTC
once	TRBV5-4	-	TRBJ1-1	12	CASSLDLTEAFF	TGTGCCAGCAGCTTGGATCTCACTGAAGCTTTCTTT
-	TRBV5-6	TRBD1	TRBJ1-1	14	CASSSGQGGVEAFF	TGTGCCAGCAGCTCAGGACAGGGTGGTGTTGAAGCTTTCTTT
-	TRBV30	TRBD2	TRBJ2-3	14	CAWSLAGDTDTQYF	TGTGCCTGGAGTCTAGCGGGGGACACAGATACGCAGTATTTT
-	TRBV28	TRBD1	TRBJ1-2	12	CASNPGGGGYTF	TGTGCCAGCAACCCAGGGGGCGGTGGCTACACCTTC
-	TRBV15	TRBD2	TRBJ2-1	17	CATSGKLAGGPYNEQFF	TGTGCCACCAGCGGTAAACTAGCGGGGGGGCCCTACAATGAGCAGTTCTTC
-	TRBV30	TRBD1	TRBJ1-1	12	CACTTGGTEAFF	TGTGCCTGTACTACAGGGGGGACTGAAGCTTTCTTT
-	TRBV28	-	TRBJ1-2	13	CASSSDGNYGYTF	TGTGCCAGCAGTTCTGACGGGAACTATGGCTACACCTTC
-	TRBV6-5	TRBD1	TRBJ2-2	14	CASRGDRSSGELFF	TGTGCCAGCAGAGGGGACAGGTCATCCGGGGAGCTGTTTTTT
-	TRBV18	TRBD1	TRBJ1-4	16	CASSAQQGAKGEKLFF	TGTGCCAGCTCAGCGCAACAGGGGGCAAAAGGTGAAAAACTGTTTTTT
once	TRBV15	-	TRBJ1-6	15	CATSARTGWNSPLHF	TGTGCCACCAGCGCTAGAACAGGGTGGAATTCACCCCTCCACTTT
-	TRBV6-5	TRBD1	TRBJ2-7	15	CASSPDRRPLSEQYF	TGTGCCAGCAGTCCGGACAGGCGACCCCTCTCCGAGCAGTACTTC
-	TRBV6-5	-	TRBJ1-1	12	CASIDTNTEAFF	TGTGCCAGCATTGACACGAACACTGAAGCTTTCTTT
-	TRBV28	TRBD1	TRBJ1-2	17	CASSLIRDRGLNYGYTF	TGTGCCAGCAGTTTAATAAGGGACAGGGGTTTAAACTATGGCTACACCTTC
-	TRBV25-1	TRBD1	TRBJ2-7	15	CASSGTRTGPYEQYF	TGTGCCAGCAGTGGAACAAGGACAGGGCCCTACGAGCAGTACTTC
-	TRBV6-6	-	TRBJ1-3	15	CASVASHLSGNTIYF	TGTGCCAGCGTAGCCAGCCACCTCTCTGGAAACACCATATATTTT
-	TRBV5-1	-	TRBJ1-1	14	CASRLAGENTEAFF	TGCGCCAGCAGGTTGGCGGGGGAGAACACTGAAGCTTTCTTT
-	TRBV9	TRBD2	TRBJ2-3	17	CASSVVDSGGHTDTQYF	TGTGCCAGCAGCGTAGTCGATAGCGGGGGGCACACAGATACGCAGTATTTT